Described below is a single TCR beta chain sequence and its context. Its antigen is unknown. The junction differs from germline at one of its ends, possibly a read error. Patients with autoimmune disease history or receiving systemic immunosuppression were excluded from the trial. Peripheral blood for TCR sequencing was drawn from every dose cohort at baseline, at cycle 4 day 1 and at cycle 7 day 1. Samples were obtained from an open-label, multicenter, first-in-human phase I dose-escalation trial of ivuxolimab. Adults with locally advanced or metastatic head and neck squamous cell, hepatocellular, melanoma or renal cell carcinoma were enrolled in the trial. Before TCR sequencing, CD4+ T cells and CD8+ T cells were sorted from peripheral blood as separate populations. The CDR3 holds 12 amino acids from the cysteine to the phenylalanine. Just the 36-base CDR3 DNA is kept, in frame starting at base 1. The germline V gene yields MRHNA for CDR1 and SNTAGT for CDR2.

To sequence the TCRbeta CDR3 region, genomic DNA was isolated from the sorted cells. The immunoSEQ Assay was used to sequence the TCRbeta CDR3 regions. TCRdb took this table from immuneACCESS and kept in-frame rearrangements with V and J called. Such tables lack part of the clones; where checked against another copy, unresolved V genes explain under half of the gap, and the rest is unexplained. For this sample there are 60,000 to 75,000 clones; approximately 90% appear just once. The leading ten clones occupy roughly 1% of the sample. The sample originates from a study of OX40 agonist ivuxolimab in advanced cancers. General notes on the study: Ivuxolimab, which targeted the costimulatory receptor OX40 (CD134), was an agonistic, fully human IgG2 monoclonal antibody. Intravenous ivuxolimab was administered to patients every 2 weeks at six dose levels: 0.01, 0.1, 0.3, 1.5, 3 and 10 mg/kg. Of the roughly 51 dose-escalation patients, hepatocellular carcinoma was present in about 20, melanoma in roughly 15, renal cell carcinoma in 9 and head and neck cancer in 9. The dose-escalation cohort was approximately 83% male with a mean age of approximately 59 years, ranging from 23 to 79. Patients were allowed to have had prior anti-PD-1, anti-PD-L1 or anti-CTLA-4 therapy, and 30% to 40% of the dose-escalation patients had previously received checkpoint inhibitors. Partial responses were achieved by three dose-escalation patients, of whom one had hepatocellular carcinoma and two had cutaneous melanoma. Peripheral TCRbeta sequencing was intended to test whether TCR sequence diversity was altered and clonal T-cell expansion was caused by ivuxolimab. The paper reports the monotherapy dose-escalation portion (N of about 56 patients) of the phase I ivuxolimab trial. Study-wide conclusions, independent of this receptor: In partial responders in the 0.1-3.0 mg/kg groups, normalized peripheral clonal expansion was found to be among the lowest, especially among CD8+ T cells. Clonal expansion of both CD4+ and CD8+ blood T cells was observed from baseline to week 6 at doses 0.1 to 3.0 mg/kg. Low levels of normalized T-cell clonal expansion were also seen in some patients who did not respond. The antigen specificity of the clonally expanded peripheral T cells was not determined. On average, CD8+ T cells showed more expanded clones than CD4+ T cells after ivuxolimab.

The input for sequencing was CD4+ or CD8+ T cells sorted from blood, taken in a trial of the OX40 agonist ivuxolimab. The clonotype originates from an adult with an advanced solid tumor such as melanoma, head and neck, liver or kidney cancer. The V and J genes are TRBV6-4 and TRBJ1-5; the D gene identity is not certain. CDR3 region: CASSASIGRGDF. The sequenced DNA is TGTGCCAGCAGTGCGTCGATTGGGCGAGGAGATTTT.